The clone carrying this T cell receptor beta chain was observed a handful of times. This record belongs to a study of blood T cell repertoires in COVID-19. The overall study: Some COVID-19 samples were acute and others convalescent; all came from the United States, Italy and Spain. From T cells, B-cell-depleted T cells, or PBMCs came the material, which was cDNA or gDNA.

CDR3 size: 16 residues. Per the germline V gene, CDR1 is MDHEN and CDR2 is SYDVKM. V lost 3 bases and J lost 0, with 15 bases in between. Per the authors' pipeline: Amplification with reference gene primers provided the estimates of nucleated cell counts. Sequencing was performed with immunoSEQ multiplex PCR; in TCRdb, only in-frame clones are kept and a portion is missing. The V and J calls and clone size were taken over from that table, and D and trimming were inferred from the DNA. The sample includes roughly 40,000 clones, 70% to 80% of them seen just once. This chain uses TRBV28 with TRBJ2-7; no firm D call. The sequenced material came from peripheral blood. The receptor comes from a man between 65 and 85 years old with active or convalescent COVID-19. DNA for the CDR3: TGTGCCAGCAGTTTCCGAGGAGCGATGACCTCCTACGAGCAGTACTTC. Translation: CASSFRGAMTSYEQYF.